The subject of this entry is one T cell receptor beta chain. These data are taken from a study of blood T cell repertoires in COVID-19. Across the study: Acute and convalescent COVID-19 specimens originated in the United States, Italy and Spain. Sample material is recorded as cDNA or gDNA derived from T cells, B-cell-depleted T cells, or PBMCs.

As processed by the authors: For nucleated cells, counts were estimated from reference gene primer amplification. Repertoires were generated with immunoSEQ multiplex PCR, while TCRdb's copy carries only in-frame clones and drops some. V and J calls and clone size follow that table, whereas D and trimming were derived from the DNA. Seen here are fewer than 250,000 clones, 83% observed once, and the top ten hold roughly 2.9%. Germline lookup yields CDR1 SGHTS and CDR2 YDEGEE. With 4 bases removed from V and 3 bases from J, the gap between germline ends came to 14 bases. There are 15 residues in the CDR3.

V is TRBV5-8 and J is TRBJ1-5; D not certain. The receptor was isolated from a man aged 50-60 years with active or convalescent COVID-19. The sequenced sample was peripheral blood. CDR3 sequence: CASSIWAPINQPQHF. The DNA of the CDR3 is TGTGCCAGCAGCATCTGGGCGCCAATCAATCAGCCCCAGCATTTT.